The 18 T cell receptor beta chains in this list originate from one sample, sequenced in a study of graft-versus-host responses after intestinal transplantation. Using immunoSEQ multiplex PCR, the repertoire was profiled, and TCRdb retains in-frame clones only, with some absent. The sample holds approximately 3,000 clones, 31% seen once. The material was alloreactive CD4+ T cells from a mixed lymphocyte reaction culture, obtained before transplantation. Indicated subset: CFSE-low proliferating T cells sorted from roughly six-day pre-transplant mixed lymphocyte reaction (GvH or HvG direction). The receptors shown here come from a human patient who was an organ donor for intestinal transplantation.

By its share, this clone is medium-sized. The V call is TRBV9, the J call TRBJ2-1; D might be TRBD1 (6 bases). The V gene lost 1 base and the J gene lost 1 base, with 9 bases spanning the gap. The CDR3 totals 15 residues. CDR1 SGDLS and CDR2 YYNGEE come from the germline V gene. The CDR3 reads CASSVHRESYNEQFF. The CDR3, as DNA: TGTGCCAGCAGCGTACACAGGGAATCCTACAATGAGCAGTTCTTC.

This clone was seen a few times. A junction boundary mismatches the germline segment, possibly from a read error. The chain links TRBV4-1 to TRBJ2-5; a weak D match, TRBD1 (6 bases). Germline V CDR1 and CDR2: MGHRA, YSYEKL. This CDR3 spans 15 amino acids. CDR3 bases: TGCGCCAGCAGACAAGTCCCAGGGGCCCCAGAGACCCAGTACTTC. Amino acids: CASRQVPGAPETQYF.

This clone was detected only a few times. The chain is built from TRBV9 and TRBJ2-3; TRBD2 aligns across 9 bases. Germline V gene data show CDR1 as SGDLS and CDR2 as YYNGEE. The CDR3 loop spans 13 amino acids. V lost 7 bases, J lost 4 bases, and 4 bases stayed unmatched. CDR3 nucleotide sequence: TGTGCCAGCGGGCTAGCGGGGTCAGATACGCAGTATTTT. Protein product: CASGLAGSDTQYF.

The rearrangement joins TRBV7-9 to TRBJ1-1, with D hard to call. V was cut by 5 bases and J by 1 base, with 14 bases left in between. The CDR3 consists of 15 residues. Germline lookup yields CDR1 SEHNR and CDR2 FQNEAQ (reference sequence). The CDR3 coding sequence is TGTGCCAGCAGCCAAGACCCCTACCGGAACACTGAAGCTTTCTTT. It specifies CASSQDPYRNTEAFF.

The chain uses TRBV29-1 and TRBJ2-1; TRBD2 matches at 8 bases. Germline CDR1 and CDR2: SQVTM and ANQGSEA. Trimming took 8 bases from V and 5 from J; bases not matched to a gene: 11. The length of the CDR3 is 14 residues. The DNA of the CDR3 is TGCAGCTCGGGAGGGGGGGGTACGAACAATGAGCAGTTCTTC. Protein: CSSGGGGTNNEQFF.

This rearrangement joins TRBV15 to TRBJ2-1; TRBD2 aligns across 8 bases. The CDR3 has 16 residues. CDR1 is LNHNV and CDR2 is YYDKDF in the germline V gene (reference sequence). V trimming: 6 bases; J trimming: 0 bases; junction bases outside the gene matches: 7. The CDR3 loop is CATSDKRGSSYNEQFF. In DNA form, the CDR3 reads TGTGCCACCAGTGATAAGCGGGGGAGCTCCTACAATGAGCAGTTCTTC.

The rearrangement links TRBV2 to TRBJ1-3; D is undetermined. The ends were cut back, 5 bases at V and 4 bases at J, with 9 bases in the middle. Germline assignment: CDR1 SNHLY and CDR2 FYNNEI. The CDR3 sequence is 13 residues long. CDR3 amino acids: CASSTEGGNTIYF. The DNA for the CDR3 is TGTGCCAGCAGTACAGAAGGGGGAAACACCATATATTTT.

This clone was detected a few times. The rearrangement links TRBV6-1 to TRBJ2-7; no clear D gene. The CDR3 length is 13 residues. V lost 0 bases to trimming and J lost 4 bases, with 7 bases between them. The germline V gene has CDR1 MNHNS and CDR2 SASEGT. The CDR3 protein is CASSEATRYEQYF. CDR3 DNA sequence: TGTGCCAGCAGTGAAGCTACGAGGTACGAGCAGTACTTC.

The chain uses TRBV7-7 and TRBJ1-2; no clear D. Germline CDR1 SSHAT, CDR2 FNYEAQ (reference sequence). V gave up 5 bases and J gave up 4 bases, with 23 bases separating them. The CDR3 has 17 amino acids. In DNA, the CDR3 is TGTGCCAGCAGCCTAATTACTAAGTGCCGAAAGATCTATGGCTACACCTTC. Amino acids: CASSLITKCRKIYGYTF. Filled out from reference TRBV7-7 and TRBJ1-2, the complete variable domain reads GAGVSQSPRYKVTKRGQDVTLRCDPISSHATLYWYQQALGQGPEFLTYFNYEAQPDKSGLPSDRFSAERPEGSISTLTIQRTEQRDSAMYRCASSLITKCRKIYGYTFGSGTRLTVV.

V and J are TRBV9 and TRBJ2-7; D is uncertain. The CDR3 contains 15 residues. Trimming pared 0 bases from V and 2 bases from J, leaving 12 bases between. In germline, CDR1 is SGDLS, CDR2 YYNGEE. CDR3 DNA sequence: TGTGCCAGCAGCGTAGCGGGCGAGGAGACCTACGAGCAGTACTTC. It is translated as CASSVAGEETYEQYF.

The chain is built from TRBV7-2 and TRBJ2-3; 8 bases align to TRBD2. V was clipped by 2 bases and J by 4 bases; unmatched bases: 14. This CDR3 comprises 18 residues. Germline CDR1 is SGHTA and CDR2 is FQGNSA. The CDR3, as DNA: TGTGCCAGCAGCTTAACTCAGTCGGGGGGGACGAACCCAGATACGCAGTATTTT. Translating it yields CASSLTQSGGTNPDTQYF.

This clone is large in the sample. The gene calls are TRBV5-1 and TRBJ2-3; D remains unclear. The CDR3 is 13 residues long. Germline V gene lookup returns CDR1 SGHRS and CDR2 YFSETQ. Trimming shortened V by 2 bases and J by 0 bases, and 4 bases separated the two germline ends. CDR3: CASSFPSTDTQYF. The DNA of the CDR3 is TGCGCCAGCAGCTTTCCTAGCACAGATACGCAGTATTTT.

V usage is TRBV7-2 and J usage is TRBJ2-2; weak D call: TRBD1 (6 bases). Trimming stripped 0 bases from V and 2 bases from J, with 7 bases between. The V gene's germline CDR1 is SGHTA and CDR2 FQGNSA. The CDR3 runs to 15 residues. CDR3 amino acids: CASSLAGTNTGELFF. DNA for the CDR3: TGTGCCAGCAGCTTAGCCGGGACAAACACCGGGGAGCTGTTTTTT.

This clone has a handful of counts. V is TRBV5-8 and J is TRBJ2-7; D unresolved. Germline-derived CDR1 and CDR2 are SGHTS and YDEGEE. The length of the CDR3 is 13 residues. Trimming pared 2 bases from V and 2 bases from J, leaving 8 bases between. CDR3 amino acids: CASSFGLAYEQYF. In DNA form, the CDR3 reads TGTGCCAGCAGCTTCGGCCTTGCCTACGAGCAGTACTTC.

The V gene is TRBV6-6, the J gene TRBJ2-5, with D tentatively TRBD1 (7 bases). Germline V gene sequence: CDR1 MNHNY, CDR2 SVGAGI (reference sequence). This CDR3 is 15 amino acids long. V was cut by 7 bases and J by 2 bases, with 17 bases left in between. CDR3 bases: TGTGCCAGCATCGACAGGGTTCGGGGGCAAGAGACCCAGTACTTC. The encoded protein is CASIDRVRGQETQYF.

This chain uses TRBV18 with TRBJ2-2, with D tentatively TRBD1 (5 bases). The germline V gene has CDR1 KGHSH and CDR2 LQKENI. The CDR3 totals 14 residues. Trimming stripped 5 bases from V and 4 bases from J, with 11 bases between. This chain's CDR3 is CASSSDRATGELFF. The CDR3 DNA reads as TGTGCCAGCTCATCCGACAGAGCCACCGGGGAGCTGTTTTTT.

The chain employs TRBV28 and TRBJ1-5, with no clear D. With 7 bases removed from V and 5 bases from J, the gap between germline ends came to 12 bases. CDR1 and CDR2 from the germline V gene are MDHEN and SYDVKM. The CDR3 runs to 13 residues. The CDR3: CASKGQVDQPQHF. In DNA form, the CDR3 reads TGTGCCAGCAAAGGGCAAGTAGATCAGCCCCAGCATTTT.

The CDR3 DNA sequence: TGTGCCAGCAGCCCGAGCGACGGTCAGCCCCAGCATTTT. Its translation is CASSPSDGQPQHF. The genes are TRBV7-2 and TRBJ1-5, with no clear D. The CDR3 sequence is 13 residues long. V was clipped by 5 bases and J by 6 bases, with 11 bases between them. Germline values: CDR1 SGHTA, CDR2 FQGNSA.